These 26 T cell receptor beta chains came from one sample sequenced in a study of cytomegalovirus exposure and HLA in healthy donors. Using immunoSEQ multiplex PCR, the repertoire was profiled, and TCRdb retains in-frame clones only, with some absent. In the table there are some 100,000 clones, about 85% of which are singletons. Sequenced material: PBMCs. Receptors were obtained from a man younger than 35 in good health and CMV-seropositive.

CDR3 loop: CASSEANTDEAFF. CDR3 bases: TGTGCCAGCAGTGAAGCCAACACAGATGAAGCTTTCTTT. J is TRBJ1-1 and V is TRBV6-1; D call uncertain. The CDR3 is 13 residues long. The germline V gene has CDR1 MNHNS and CDR2 SASEGT. Trimming removed 0 bases at V and 7 bases at J, with 9 bases between.

The chain uses TRBV5-4 and TRBJ1-1; 10 nucleotides align to TRBD1. CDR3 length: 16 residues. Trimming took 6 bases from V and 2 from J; bases not matched to a gene: 10. Germline loops: CDR1 SGHNT, CDR2 YYREEE (reference sequence). DNA of the CDR3: TGTGCCAGCATCCCCCCGCGGGACAGGGGTAACACTGAAGCTTTCTTT. As protein: CASIPPRDRGNTEAFF.

The V call is TRBV10-1, the J call TRBJ2-7, with D unclear. The germline V gene encodes CDR1 WNHNN and CDR2 SYGVQD (reference sequence). Trimming pared 2 bases from V and 0 bases from J, leaving 11 bases between. The CDR3 runs 15 residues. The CDR3 sequence: CASSEAAALSYEQYF. The CDR3 nucleotides are TGCGCCAGCAGTGAGGCGGCAGCGCTCTCCTACGAGCAGTACTTC.

This sequence joins TRBV5-8 and TRBJ2-2; D is possibly TRBD1 (6 bases). This CDR3 is built from 15 residues. Germline V gives CDR1 SGHTS, CDR2 YDEGEE. With 5 bases removed from V and 5 bases from J, the gap between germline ends came to 16 bases. CDR3 protein: CASSSQGKRTGELFF. The CDR3 DNA is TGTGCCAGCAGTAGTCAGGGGAAAAGAACCGGGGAGCTGTTTTTT.

The rearrangement links TRBV4-1 to TRBJ1-2; D is uncertain. The V and J ends lost 4 bases and 3 bases respectively, with 12 bases between them. The germline V gene has CDR1 MGHRA and CDR2 YSYEKL. The CDR3 has 14 residues. This CDR3 is CASSRPDTHYGYTF. The CDR3 nucleotides read TGCGCCAGCAGCCGACCAGACACCCACTATGGCTACACCTTC.

J is TRBJ1-2 and V is TRBV4-1; D is undetermined. Per germline, CDR1 MGHRA and CDR2 YSYEKL. This CDR3 spans 14 amino acids. V lost 1 base to trimming and J lost 2 bases, with 8 bases between them. The CDR3 sequence: CASSQVRVNYGYTF. The CDR3 DNA is TGCGCCAGCAGCCAAGTTCGGGTGAACTATGGCTACACCTTC.

The V gene is TRBV4-1, the J gene TRBJ2-2; 10 nucleotides agree with TRBD2. Germline trimming cut 1 base from V and 3 bases from J; bases unmatched to any gene: 2. Germline V CDR1 and CDR2: MGHRA, YSYEKL. The CDR3 totals 16 residues. As DNA, the CDR3 is TGCGCCAGCAGCCAAGTTAGCGGGGGGTACACCGGGGAGCTGTTTTTT. This codes for CASSQVSGGYTGELFF.

The chain has TRBV4-1 and TRBJ1-1; 7 positions match TRBD1. Germline lookup yields CDR1 MGHRA and CDR2 YSYEKL. This CDR3 has 15 amino acids. The V segment lost 2 bases and the J segment 4 bases; nucleotides outside the gene matches: 7. The CDR3, as DNA: TGCGCCAGCAGCCAATCAGGGGGTTTTAGCACTGAAGCTTTCTTT. Protein sequence: CASSQSGGFSTEAFF.

This chain uses TRBV6-1 with TRBJ2-7; maybe TRBD2 (5 bases). The germline V and J ends were trimmed by 6 bases and 5 bases, with 11 bases remaining between them. The CDR3 is 12 amino acids. In germline, CDR1 is MNHNS, CDR2 SASEGT. The chain's CDR3 is CASSSSFNEQYF. Written as DNA, the CDR3 is TGTGCCAGCAGCTCTAGCTTCAACGAGCAGTACTTC.

This chain uses TRBV10-3 with TRBJ2-7, with D possibly being TRBD1 (6 bases). There are 13 residues in the CDR3. CDR1 is ENHRY, CDR2 SYGVKD, per germline. V gave up 5 bases and J gave up 6 bases, with 14 bases separating them. The DNA for the CDR3 is TGTGCCATCAGTCGGGACAAATTTTCCGAGCAGTACTTC. It specifies CAISRDKFSEQYF.

This clone was seen only a few times. V is TRBV19 and J is TRBJ1-4, with D unclear. CDR3 length: 13 amino acids. Trimming stripped 6 bases from V and 4 bases from J, with 9 bases between. CDR1 is LNHDA and CDR2 is SQIVND in the germline V gene (reference sequence). The CDR3 reads CASRAINNEKLFF. The CDR3, as DNA: TGTGCCAGTAGGGCCATAAATAATGAAAAACTGTTTTTT.

V is TRBV5-1 and J is TRBJ1-4; D is unclear. Trimming left V 1 base short and J 5 bases short, with 9 bases between. CDR3 length: 14 amino acids. Germline V gives CDR1 SGHRS, CDR2 YFSETQ. CDR3 sequence (DNA): TGCGCCAGCAGCTTGCGGGAATGGAATGAAAAACTGTTTTTT. It yields the protein CASSLREWNEKLFF.

J is TRBJ1-5 and V is TRBV2; D unresolved. V lost 6 bases and J lost 0, with 6 bases in between. This CDR3 contains 13 residues. Germline V CDR1 and CDR2: SNHLY, FYNNEI. CDR3 protein: CASSSYSNQPQHF. Written as DNA, the CDR3 is TGTGCCAGCAGCTCCTATAGCAATCAGCCCCAGCATTTT.

J is TRBJ1-4 and V is TRBV6-1; the D gene is possibly TRBD1 (5 bases). With 5 bases removed from V and 3 bases from J, the gap between germline ends came to 10 bases. The CDR3 runs 14 residues. Germline-derived CDR1 and CDR2 are MNHNS and SASEGT. The CDR3 DNA sequence: TGTGCCAGCAGTCAGGGTACCCCTAATGAAAAACTGTTTTTT. Translating gives CASSQGTPNEKLFF.

The chain is built from TRBV7-9 and TRBJ1-1, with TRBD1 as a possible D gene (6 bases). CDR1 and CDR2 (germline): SEHNR, FQNEAQ (reference sequence). The germline V and J ends were trimmed by 5 bases and 11 bases, with 15 bases remaining between them. The CDR3 runs to 12 residues. The chain's CDR3 is CASSHPTGFAFF. The CDR3 bases are TGTGCCAGCAGCCACCCTACAGGGTTCGCTTTCTTT.

V gene TRBV6-5 combines with J gene TRBJ2-2, with D possibly matching TRBD1 (6 bases). Germline V gene sequence: CDR1 MNHEY, CDR2 SVGAGI. The CDR3 has 13 amino acids. V was pared by 6 bases and J by 6 bases, with 11 bases between. The chain's CDR3 is CASSQTGPGELFF. DNA for the CDR3: TGTGCCAGCAGCCAGACAGGCCCCGGGGAGCTGTTTTTT.

J is TRBJ2-7 and V is TRBV13; tentatively, D is TRBD1 (9 bases). V dropped 0 bases and J dropped 7 bases, with 22 bases sitting between them. Per germline, CDR1 PRHDT and CDR2 FYEKMQ (reference sequence). The CDR3 extends over 17 amino acids. The CDR3 DNA reads as TGTGCCAGCAGCTTAGGCTCGGGGGGGACAGGGTCGTATGAGCAGTACTTC. It yields the protein CASSLGSGGTGSYEQYF.

In this sample, this clone turned up once. The V and J genes are TRBV28 and TRBJ2-1; 9 bases map to TRBD1. The CDR3 runs to 15 residues. The germline CDR1 and CDR2 sequences are MDHEN and SYDVKM. V lost 5 bases, J lost 4 bases, and 6 bases stayed unmatched. CDR3 sequence: CASSPTGGVYNEQFF. In DNA form, the CDR3 reads TGTGCCAGCAGTCCCACAGGGGGCGTATACAATGAGCAGTTCTTC.

This clone was seen once. Different DNA sequences within this sample yield the same CDR3. The chain couples TRBV7-2 to TRBJ2-7; 11 bases map to TRBD2. This CDR3 is built from 13 residues. The V gene end was trimmed by 5 bases and the J gene end by 4 bases; junction bases not matched to a gene: 1. The V gene's germline CDR1 is SGHTA and CDR2 FQGNSA. The CDR3 nucleotides read TGTGCCAGCAGCCGGACTAGCGGGTACGAGCAGTACTTC. Translation: CASSRTSGYEQYF.

The rearrangement joins TRBV2 to TRBJ2-7; 7 bases map to TRBD1. This CDR3 is built from 12 residues. Germline-derived CDR1 and CDR2 are SNHLY and FYNNEI. With V trimmed by 7 bases and J by 4 bases, 4 bases remained unmatched. The CDR3 sequence is CASTDRVYEQYF. The DNA of the CDR3 is TGTGCCAGCACTGACAGGGTATACGAGCAGTACTTC.

The J gene is TRBJ2-7, the V gene TRBV2, with a possible D match to TRBD2 (6 bases). The CDR3 length is 12 residues. V lost 3 bases and J lost 7, with 10 bases in between. Looked up from germline, CDR1 is SNHLY and CDR2 is FYNNEI. The CDR3 spells CASSDPGREQYF. The CDR3 region has the DNA TGTGCCAGCAGTGACCCGGGGAGGGAGCAGTACTTC.

The J gene is TRBJ1-1, the V gene TRBV5-6, with D possibly being TRBD1 (6 bases). This CDR3 has 12 amino acids. Germline assignment: CDR1 SGHDT and CDR2 YYEEEE. Trimming shortened V by 3 bases and J by 10 bases, and 13 bases separated the two germline ends. CDR3: CASSSWGGPAFF. For the CDR3, the DNA is TGTGCCAGCAGCTCCTGGGGGGGCCCAGCTTTCTTT.

The J gene is TRBJ2-2, the V gene TRBV5-1; TRBD1 agrees at 8 bases. The germline gives CDR1 SGHRS, CDR2 YFSETQ. This CDR3 is 15 amino acids long. V trimming: 2 bases; J trimming: 1 base; junction bases outside the gene matches: 1. In nucleotides, the CDR3 is TGCGCCAGCAGCTTCGACAGGGGGAACACCGGGGAGCTGTTTTTT. It codes for CASSFDRGNTGELFF.

The chain combines TRBV7-8 with TRBJ2-1; TRBD2 matches 14 bases. The CDR3 runs to 15 residues. After removal of 3 bases from V and 9 bases from J, the junction contained 4 bases not matched to a gene. The germline gives CDR1 SGHVS, CDR2 FQNEAQ. CDR3 loop: CASSLGLAGVSEQFF. CDR3 coding DNA: TGTGCCAGCAGCTTGGGACTAGCGGGGGTTAGTGAGCAGTTCTTC.

This chain connects TRBV7-6 to TRBJ2-3; tentatively, D is TRBD1 (6 bases). The CDR3 is 18 residues long. Germline V gene data show CDR1 as SGHVS and CDR2 as FNYEAQ. Trimming cost V 1 base and J 3 bases, with 20 bases left between them. The chain's CDR3 is CASSLGGAGEGWTDTQYF. The CDR3 nucleotides read TGTGCCAGCAGCTTAGGAGGGGCAGGGGAAGGTTGGACAGATACGCAGTATTTT. The variable domain in full, with the rest retrieved from reference TRBV7-6 and TRBJ2-3, is GAGVSQSPRYKVTKRGQDVALRCDPISGHVSLYWYRQALGQGPEFLTYFNYEAQQDKSGLPNDRFSAERPEGSISTLTIQRTEQRDSAMYRCASSLGGAGEGWTDTQYFGPGTRLTVL.

The chain combines TRBV2 with TRBJ1-1, with D unresolved. The CDR3 is made up of 11 amino acids. V lost 6 bases to trimming and J lost 7 bases, with 9 bases between them. The V gene's germline CDR1 is SNHLY and CDR2 FYNNEI. The CDR3 region has the DNA TGTGCCAGCAGGGTGTCAGTTGAAGCTTTCTTT. Translating it yields CASRVSVEAFF.